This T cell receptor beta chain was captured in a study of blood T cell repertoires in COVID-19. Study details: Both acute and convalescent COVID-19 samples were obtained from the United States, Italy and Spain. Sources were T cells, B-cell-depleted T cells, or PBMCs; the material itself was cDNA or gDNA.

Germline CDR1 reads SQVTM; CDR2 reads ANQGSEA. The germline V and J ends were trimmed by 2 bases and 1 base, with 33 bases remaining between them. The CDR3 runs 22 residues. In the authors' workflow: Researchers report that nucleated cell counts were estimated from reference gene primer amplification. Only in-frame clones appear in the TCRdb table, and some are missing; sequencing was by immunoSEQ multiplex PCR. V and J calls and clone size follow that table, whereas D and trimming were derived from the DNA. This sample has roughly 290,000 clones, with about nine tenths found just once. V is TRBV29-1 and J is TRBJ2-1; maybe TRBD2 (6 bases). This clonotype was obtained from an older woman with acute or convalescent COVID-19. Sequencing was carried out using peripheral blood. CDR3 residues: CSVEYAPTDDRPGSKSYNEQFF. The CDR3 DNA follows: TGCAGCGTTGAATATGCCCCCACAGACGACCGTCCCGGGAGCAAATCCTACAATGAGCAGTTCTTC.